Below are 25 T cell receptor beta chains sequenced from a single sample in a study of T cell responses to AZD1222 COVID-19 vaccine. Assay used: immunoSEQ multiplex PCR; TCRdb lists only in-frame clones, some missing. The sample consists of more than 80,000 clones, about 92% of them appearing once. Sequenced material: peripheral blood, taken 28 days after the second AZD1222 dose. These receptors all stem from an adult who received the AZD1222 COVID-19 vaccine.

This sequence joins TRBV7-3 and TRBJ1-2; tentative D call: TRBD1 (5 bases). The CDR3 covers 14 residues. Trimming took off 5 bases at V and 4 bases at J, with 14 bases between the two ends. Germline CDR1 reads SGHTA; CDR2 reads FQGTGA. DNA for the CDR3: TGTGCCAGCAGCCCCCATGGGGGAACCTATGGCTACACCTTC. Residues: CASSPHGGTYGYTF.

The chain is built from TRBV24-1 and TRBJ1-6, with TRBD1 as a possible D gene (6 bases). This CDR3 contains 17 residues. Looked up from germline, CDR1 is KGHDR and CDR2 is SFDVKD. Trimming removed 4 bases from V and 2 bases from J, with 14 bases in between. CDR3 coding DNA: TGTGCCACCAGTGACACAGACAGGCCGACCTATAATTCACCCCTCCACTTT. As protein: CATSDTDRPTYNSPLHF.

The rearrangement uses TRBV12-3 or TRBV12-4 and TRBJ1-6, with a tentative D call TRBD1 (5 bases). The CDR3 runs 13 residues. V was shortened by 8 bases and J by 3 bases, with 8 bases between the two germline ends. CDR3 bases: TGTGCCAGCGGGGCCTACTATAATTCACCCCTCCACTTT. It is translated as CASGAYYNSPLHF.

The V and J genes are TRBV6-2 or TRBV6-3 and TRBJ1-5; TRBD1 matches 8 bases. The CDR3 is made up of 13 amino acids. CDR1 is MNHEY and CDR2 is SVGEGT in the germline V gene. J was trimmed by 6 bases and V by 6 bases; bases with no gene match: 4. The CDR3 spells CASSTQGGQPQHF. The CDR3 bases are TGTGCCAGCAGCACACAGGGGGGTCAGCCCCAGCATTTT.

The CDR3 DNA reads TGTGCCTGGAGTAAGGGTTCACCATTTTACACCGGGGAGCTGTTTTTT. This sequence encodes CAWSKGSPFYTGELFF. The chain couples TRBV30 to TRBJ2-2; no clear D. The CDR3 contains 16 residues. Trimming stripped 2 bases from V and 3 bases from J, with 16 bases between. Germline CDR1 and CDR2: GTSNPN and SVGIG (reference sequence).

This clone has just one count. CDR3 sequence: CATVTGIVLATTYTF. The CDR3 nucleotides are TGTGCCACCGTGACAGGGATAGTCTTGGCTACAACCTACACCTTC. The chain combines TRBV6-5 with TRBJ1-2, with 7 bases lining up with TRBD1. Germline V gene sequence: CDR1 MNHEY, CDR2 SVGAGI. The trim removed 10 bases at V and 10 bases at J, leaving 21 bases unmatched. The CDR3 is made up of 15 amino acids.

The chain's CDR3 is CASSVEAGGNTGELFF. DNA for the CDR3: TGTGCCAGCAGCGTAGAAGCGGGGGGGAACACCGGGGAGCTGTTTTTT. The rearrangement links TRBV9 to TRBJ2-2; 9 positions agree with TRBD2. Germline V CDR1 and CDR2: SGDLS, YYNGEE. J was trimmed by 1 base and V by 0 bases; bases with no gene match: 1. This CDR3 spans 16 amino acids.

This sequence joins TRBV7-3 and TRBJ2-7; tentative D call: TRBD1 (5 bases). The CDR3 has 14 residues. Germline CDR1 SGHTA, CDR2 FQGTGA. The V end lost 1 base, the J end lost 3 bases, and 10 bases lay between the germline ends. CDR3: CASSLKGSVYEQYF. The CDR3 nucleotides read TGTGCCAGCAGCTTAAAGGGGTCGGTCTACGAGCAGTACTTC.

The genes are TRBV25-1 and TRBJ2-2, with D unclear. CDR1 and CDR2 (germline): MGHDK, SYGVNS. The CDR3 covers 12 residues. V shed 2 bases and J shed 3 bases, with 1 base lying between them. CDR3 residues: CASSEDTGELFF. The CDR3 DNA sequence: TGTGCCAGCAGTGAAGACACCGGGGAGCTGTTTTTT. Complete variable domain (other parts from reference TRBV25-1 and TRBJ2-2): EADIYQTPRYLVIGTGKKITLECSQTMGHDKMYWYQQDPGMELHLIHYSYGVNSTEKGDLSSESTVSRIRTEHFPLTLESARPSHTSQYLCASSEDTGELFFGEGSRLTVL.

The chain recombines TRBV25-1 with TRBJ1-2, with D perhaps matching TRBD1 (5 bases). Looked up from germline, CDR1 is MGHDK and CDR2 is SYGVNS. The CDR3 has 11 amino acids. V gave up 5 bases and J gave up 8 bases, with 9 bases separating them. The CDR3 reads CASSPGNGYTF. In nucleotides, the CDR3 is TGTGCCAGCAGTCCAGGGAACGGCTACACCTTC.

In nucleotides, the CDR3 is TGTGCCAGCACGGGGGAACAGTTCAGCAATCAGCCCCAGCATTTT. It is translated as CASTGEQFSNQPQHF. This chain uses TRBV2 with TRBJ1-5; a possible D gene is TRBD1 (5 bases). The CDR3 spans 15 residues. From germline, CDR1 is SNHLY and CDR2 FYNNEI. Trimming took 7 bases from V and 1 from J, leaving 14 bases between them.

The chain couples TRBV14 to TRBJ2-5; D is tentatively TRBD1 or TRBD2 (5 bases each). CDR3 length equals 17 residues. Germline V CDR1 and CDR2: SGHDN, FVKESK. V dropped 4 bases and J dropped 5 bases, with 23 bases sitting between them. This chain's CDR3 is CASSRGRGVVLAETQYF. Here the CDR3 DNA reads TGTGCCAGCAGCCGAGGGCGAGGGGTAGTTCTAGCTGAGACCCAGTACTTC.

The J gene is TRBJ2-1, the V gene TRBV7-3, with D perhaps matching TRBD1 (5 bases). Germline lookup yields CDR1 SGHTA and CDR2 FQGTGA. Trimming took off 2 bases at V and 5 bases at J, with 10 bases between the two ends. The CDR3 spans 14 residues. CDR3 residues: CASSLQGGNNEQFF. The DNA for the CDR3 is TGTGCCAGCAGCTTACAGGGTGGAAACAATGAGCAGTTCTTC.

The chain is built from TRBV6-2 or TRBV6-3 and TRBJ1-1, with no clear D. CDR3 size: 16 residues. The germline V gene encodes CDR1 MNHEY and CDR2 SVGEGT. Deletions cut 5 bases from V and 4 bases from J, with 20 bases between. DNA of the CDR3: TGTGCCAGCAGTCGGCCTCAATTGAGGGCTGGCACTGAAGCTTTCTTT. The encoded protein is CASSRPQLRAGTEAFF.

The chain employs TRBV5-1 and TRBJ2-5; a weak D match, TRBD2 (5 bases). V lost 3 bases and J lost 5, with 14 bases in between. Germline values: CDR1 SGHRS, CDR2 YFSETQ. CDR3 length: 14 amino acids. In nucleotides, the CDR3 is TGCGCCAGCAGCTCCTCAACCAGGAGGGAGACCCAGTACTTC. As protein: CASSSSTRRETQYF.

The chain uses TRBV3-1 (or the pseudogene TRBV3-2) and TRBJ2-3; D not resolved. Trimming removed 1 base at V and 10 bases at J, with 6 bases between. The CDR3 is 11 residues long. CDR1 is LGHDT and CDR2 is YNNKEL in the germline V gene (reference sequence). CDR3 in amino acids: CASSQARAQYF. The CDR3 coding sequence is TGTGCCAGCAGCCAAGCACGTGCGCAGTATTTT.

This chain links TRBV18 with TRBJ2-7; D tentatively reads TRBD1 or TRBD2 (5 bases each). The V end lost 6 bases, the J end lost 0 bases, and 15 bases lay between the germline ends. The CDR3 extends over 15 amino acids. Germline CDR1 is KGHSH and CDR2 is LQKENI. In DNA form, the CDR3 reads TGTGCCAGCTCCTCCGGGACGGAGAGCTCCTACGAGCAGTACTTC. Translation gives CASSSGTESSYEQYF.

The rearrangement links TRBV12-5 to TRBJ2-5, with D unresolved. V gave up 2 bases and J gave up 4 bases, with 2 bases separating them. CDR3 length equals 11 residues. Looked up from germline, CDR1 is LGHNT and CDR2 is FRNRAP. The CDR3 DNA follows: TGTGCTAGTGGTTTGTTAGAGACCCAGTACTTC. This sequence encodes CASGLLETQYF.

CDR3 sequence reads: CASNPQGSYYEQYF. The CDR3 coding sequence is TGTGCCAGCAACCCGCAGGGTAGTTACTACGAGCAGTACTTC. V and J are TRBV9 and TRBJ2-7; D is possibly TRBD1 (5 bases). Germline V gene lookup returns CDR1 SGDLS and CDR2 YYNGEE. This CDR3 is 14 amino acids long. The V and J ends lost 6 bases and 3 bases respectively, with 16 bases between them.

This clone has only one observation. The chain recombines TRBV19 with TRBJ2-3, with TRBD2 matching over 15 bases. CDR3 size: 15 residues. V gave up 9 bases and J gave up 6 bases; unmatched junction bases: 7. Germline values: CDR1 LNHDA, CDR2 SQIVND (reference sequence). The CDR3 sequence is CASRTSGGGADTQYF. The CDR3 DNA is TGTGCCAGCCGGACTAGCGGGGGGGGTGCCGATACGCAGTATTTT.

The V gene is TRBV6-6, the J gene TRBJ1-4; TRBD1 agrees at 8 bases. After removal of 2 bases from V and 8 bases from J, the junction contained 4 bases not matched to a gene. CDR3 length: 14 residues. The germline CDR1 and CDR2 sequences are MNHNY and SVGAGI (reference sequence). Here the CDR3 DNA reads TGTGCCAGCAGTTACGGGACAGGCAGCGAAAAACTGTTTTTT. Amino acid sequence: CASSYGTGSEKLFF.

CDR3 sequence (DNA): TGTGCCAGCAGCCAAGCACGGGGAAGGGAGGGCTATGGCTACACCTTC. Translation gives CASSQARGREGYGYTF. The chain carries TRBV3-1 (or the pseudogene TRBV3-2) and TRBJ1-2; D ambiguous. V lost 1 base and J lost 4, with 16 bases in between. CDR3 size: 16 residues. The germline V gene has CDR1 LGHDT and CDR2 YNNKEL (reference sequence).

The CDR3 protein is CASSPGAPTNEKLFF. CDR3 bases: TGCGCCAGCAGCCCGGGGGCCCCAACTAATGAAAAACTGTTTTTT. The chain carries TRBV4-1 and TRBJ1-4; perhaps TRBD1 as D (6 bases). There are 15 residues in the CDR3. The V end was cut by 4 bases, the J end by 0 bases, with 9 bases between. CDR1 is MGHRA and CDR2 is YSYEKL in the germline V gene.

This chain joins TRBV9 and TRBJ1-6; D is uncertain. Germline V gene lookup returns CDR1 SGDLS and CDR2 YYNGEE. CDR3 length: 17 residues. Trimming removed 5 bases at V and 7 bases at J, with 22 bases between. The CDR3 protein is CASSTEGGPLGNSPLHF. CDR3 DNA sequence: TGTGCCAGCAGTACAGAGGGAGGACCTCTTGGGAATTCACCCCTCCACTTT.

The rearrangement uses TRBV3-1 (or the pseudogene TRBV3-2) and TRBJ1-1, with 8 bases that match TRBD1. The CDR3 runs to 15 residues. The V gene end was trimmed by 0 bases and the J gene end by 11 bases; junction bases not matched to a gene: 11. Germline CDR1 is LGHDT and CDR2 is YNNKEL (reference sequence). CDR3 protein: CASSQDVRQGRMAFF. The CDR3, as DNA: TGTGCCAGCAGCCAAGATGTGAGACAGGGGCGTATGGCTTTCTTT.